This T cell receptor beta chain is from a study of blood T cell repertoires in COVID-19. Looking at the study overall: Collection of acute and convalescent COVID-19 samples took place in the United States, Italy and Spain. In each case, the material was cDNA or gDNA derived from T cells, B-cell-depleted T cells, or PBMCs.

Under the authors' procedure: Reference gene primer amplification gave estimated nucleated cell counts. Profiled with immunoSEQ multiplex PCR; TCRdb holds only in-frame clones, not every one. That table supplies the V and J calls and clone size; D and trimming were determined from the DNA. This sample has about 18,000 clones, with about 85% found just once. Germline V CDR1 and CDR2: LNHDA, SQIVND (reference sequence). J lost 5 bases, V lost 8 bases, and 4 bases had no gene match. This CDR3 has 14 amino acids. This TCR was sampled from a man aged 45-60 years with active COVID-19. The sample taken for sequencing was peripheral blood. The chain joins TRBV19 to TRBJ2-1, with 12 positions matching TRBD2. The CDR3 is CASGLAGLNNEQFF. DNA for the CDR3: TGTGCCAGTGGACTAGCGGGACTCAACAATGAGCAGTTCTTC.